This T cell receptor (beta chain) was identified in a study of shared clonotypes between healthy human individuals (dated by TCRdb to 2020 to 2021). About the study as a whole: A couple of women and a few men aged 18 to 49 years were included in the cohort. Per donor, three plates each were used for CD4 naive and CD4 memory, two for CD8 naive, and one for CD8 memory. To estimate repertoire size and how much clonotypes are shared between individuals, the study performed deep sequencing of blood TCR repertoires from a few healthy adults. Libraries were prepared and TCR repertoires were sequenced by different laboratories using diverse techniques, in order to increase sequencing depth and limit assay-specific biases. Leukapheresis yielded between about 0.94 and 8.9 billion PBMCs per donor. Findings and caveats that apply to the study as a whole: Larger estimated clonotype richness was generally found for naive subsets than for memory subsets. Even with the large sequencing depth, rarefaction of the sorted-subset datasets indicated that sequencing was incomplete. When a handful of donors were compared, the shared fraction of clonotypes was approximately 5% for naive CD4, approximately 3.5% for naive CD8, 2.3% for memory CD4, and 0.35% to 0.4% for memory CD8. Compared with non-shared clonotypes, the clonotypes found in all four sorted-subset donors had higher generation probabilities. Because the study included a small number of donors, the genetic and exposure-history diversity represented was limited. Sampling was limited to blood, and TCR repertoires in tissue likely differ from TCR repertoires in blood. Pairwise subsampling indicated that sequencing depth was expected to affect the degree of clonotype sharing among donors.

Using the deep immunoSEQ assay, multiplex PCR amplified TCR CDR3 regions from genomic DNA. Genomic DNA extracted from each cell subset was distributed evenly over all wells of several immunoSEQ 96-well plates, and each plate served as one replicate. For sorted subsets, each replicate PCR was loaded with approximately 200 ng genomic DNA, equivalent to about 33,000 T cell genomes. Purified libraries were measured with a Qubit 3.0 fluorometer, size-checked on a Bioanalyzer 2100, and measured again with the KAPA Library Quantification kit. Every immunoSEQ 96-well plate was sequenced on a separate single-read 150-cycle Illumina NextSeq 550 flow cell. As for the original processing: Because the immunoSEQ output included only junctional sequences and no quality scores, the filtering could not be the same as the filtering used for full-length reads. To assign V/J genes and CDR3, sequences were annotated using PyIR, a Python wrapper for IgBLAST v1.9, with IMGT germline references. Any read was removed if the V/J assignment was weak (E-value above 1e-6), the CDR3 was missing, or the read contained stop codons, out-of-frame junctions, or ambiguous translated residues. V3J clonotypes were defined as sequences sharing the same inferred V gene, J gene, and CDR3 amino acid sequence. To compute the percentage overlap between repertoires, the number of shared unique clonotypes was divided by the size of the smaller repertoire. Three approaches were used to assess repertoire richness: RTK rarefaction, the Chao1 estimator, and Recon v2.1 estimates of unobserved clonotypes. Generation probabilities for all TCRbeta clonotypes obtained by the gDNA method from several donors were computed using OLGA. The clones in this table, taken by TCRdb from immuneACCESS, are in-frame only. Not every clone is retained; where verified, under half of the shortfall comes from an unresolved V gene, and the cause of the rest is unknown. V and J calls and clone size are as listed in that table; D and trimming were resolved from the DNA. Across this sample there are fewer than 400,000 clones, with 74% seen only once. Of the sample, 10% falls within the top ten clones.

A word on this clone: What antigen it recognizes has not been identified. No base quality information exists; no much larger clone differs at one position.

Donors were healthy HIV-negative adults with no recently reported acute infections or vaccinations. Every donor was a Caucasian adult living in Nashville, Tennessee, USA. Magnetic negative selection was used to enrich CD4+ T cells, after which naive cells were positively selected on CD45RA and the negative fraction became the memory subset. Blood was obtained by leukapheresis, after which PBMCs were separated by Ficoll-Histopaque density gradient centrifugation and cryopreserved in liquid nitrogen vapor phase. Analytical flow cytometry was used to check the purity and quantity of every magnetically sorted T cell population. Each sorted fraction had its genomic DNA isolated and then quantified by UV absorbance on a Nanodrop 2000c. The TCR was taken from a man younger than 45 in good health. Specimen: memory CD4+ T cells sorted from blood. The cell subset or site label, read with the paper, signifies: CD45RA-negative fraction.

Read as DNA, the sequence is TGTGCCAGCAGTAGTACTAGTGGGCGCTACGAGCAGTACTTC. Translated, this gives CASSSTSGRYEQYF. The V and J genes are TRBV27 and TRBJ2-7, with TRBD2 tentatively as D gene (5 bases match). CDR1 and CDR2 were assigned from the germline V gene (reference sequence) as MNHEY and SMNVEV. V is shortened by 5 bases, J by 3 bases, and the region joining them spans 14 bases. The CDR3 holds 14 amino acids from the cysteine to the phenylalanine. Only the CDR3 part of the read is kept: 42 bases, read in frame from the first base.